Listed here are 28 T cell receptor beta chains from one sample, sequenced in a study of shared clonotypes between healthy human individuals. Assay: immunoSEQ multiplex PCR; the TCRdb copy retains only in-frame clones and omits some. The sample lists just under 350,000 clones, about 70% seen once, with more than 9% in the top ten. Source material: memory CD4+ T cells sorted from blood. Subset described: CD45RA-negative fraction. All receptors come from a man aged 25-40 years in good health.

This chain connects TRBV7-3 to TRBJ2-1; TRBD1 agrees at 8 bases. The CDR3 runs to 15 residues. Germline V CDR1 and CDR2: SGHTA, FQGTGA. The J segment lost 4 bases and the V segment lost 5 bases, leaving 7 bases of the junction unmatched. The CDR3 nucleotides read TGTGCCAGCAGCCTAGGACAGGGTGGTTACAATGAGCAGTTCTTC. Amino acids: CASSLGQGGYNEQFF.

This clone has just one count. V usage is TRBV19 and J usage is TRBJ1-3; D is unresolved. The V gene's germline CDR1 is LNHDA and CDR2 SQIVND (reference sequence). V lost 5 bases, J lost 0 bases, and 14 bases lay in between. The CDR3 is 16 amino acids. CDR3 sequence (DNA): TGTGCCAGTAGTGGGCGCCGACGGAACTCTGGAAACACCATATATTTT. Encoded protein: CASSGRRRNSGNTIYF.

Many counts were recorded for this clone. The genes are TRBV6-5 and TRBJ2-3; D uncertain. The CDR3 consists of 12 residues. The V end was cut by 8 bases, the J end by 3 bases, with 9 bases between. CDR1 and CDR2 (germline): MNHEY, SVGAGI. The CDR3 reads CASRGWTDTQYF. The CDR3 DNA follows: TGTGCCAGCCGCGGCTGGACAGATACGCAGTATTTT.

The CDR3 sequence: CASSIAGRGDTQYF. The CDR3 coding sequence is TGTGCCAGTAGTATAGCGGGACGGGGAGATACGCAGTATTTT. The chain uses TRBV19 and TRBJ2-3, with D perhaps matching TRBD1 or TRBD2 (5 bases each). Germline V gene lookup returns CDR1 LNHDA and CDR2 SQIVND (reference sequence). The CDR3 has 14 residues. Deletions cut 1 base from V and 5 bases from J, with 10 bases between.

As for this clone: This sample also contains other DNA sequences that code for the same CDR3. The chain is built from TRBV5-5 and TRBJ1-5; D is perhaps TRBD1 (5 bases). Germline CDR1 reads SGHKS; CDR2 reads YYEKEE (reference sequence). The V end was cut by 0 bases, the J end by 4 bases, with 8 bases between. The CDR3 consists of 14 residues. For the CDR3, the DNA is TGTGCCAGCAGCTTGGGCGGGGGGAATCAGCCCCAGCATTTT. The encoded protein is CASSLGGGNQPQHF.

Concerning this clone itself: This specimen includes other DNA sequences encoding the same CDR3. CDR3 coding DNA: TGTGCCAGCACCTCACCCGGGACAGGGGTTGGCTACACCTTC. This translates into CASTSPGTGVGYTF. The chain is built from TRBV28 and TRBJ1-2, with TRBD1 matching over 10 bases. This CDR3 is 14 amino acids long. Unmatched junction bases numbered 9, after V lost 7 bases and J lost 7 bases. From germline, CDR1 is MDHEN and CDR2 SYDVKM.

This sequence joins TRBV4-1 and TRBJ2-5, with TRBD2 identical over 9 bases. V lost 11 bases, J lost 3 bases, and 10 bases stayed unmatched. Germline V CDR1 and CDR2: MGHRA, YSYEKL. The CDR3 totals 14 residues. In DNA form, the CDR3 reads TGCGCCTCCTTGCGGGGGGGCGGCGAAGAGACCCAGTACTTC. Amino acids: CASLRGGGEETQYF.

The chain uses TRBV6-5 and TRBJ2-2; tentatively, D is TRBD1 (5 bases). The CDR3 consists of 15 residues. Germline assignment: CDR1 MNHEY and CDR2 SVGAGI. The germline V and J ends were trimmed by 3 bases and 3 bases, with 11 bases remaining between them. The CDR3 DNA is TGTGCCAGCAGTTATCAGGGCCCTTACACCGGGGAGCTGTTTTTT. It translates to CASSYQGPYTGELFF.

In its sample, this clone was seen a few times. The rearrangement joins TRBV9 to TRBJ2-3, with D maybe TRBD1 (6 bases). The CDR3 is 14 amino acids. Germline CDR1 and CDR2: SGDLS and YYNGEE. V was shortened by 6 bases and J by 6 bases, with 17 bases between the two germline ends. This CDR3 is CASTRGFISDTQYF. Written as DNA, the CDR3 is TGTGCCAGCACCAGGGGATTTATTTCGGATACGCAGTATTTT.

This rearrangement joins TRBV5-6 to TRBJ1-5, with a weak D call TRBD1 (6 bases). CDR1 and CDR2 from the germline V gene are SGHDT and YYEEEE. This CDR3 region has 15 residues. V dropped 1 base and J dropped 5 bases, with 13 bases sitting between them. CDR3 nucleotide sequence: TGTGCCAGCAGCTTGCTCGGGGGCGGAGATCAGCCCCAGCATTTT. This codes for CASSLLGGGDQPQHF.

The chain recombines TRBV5-1 with TRBJ2-5; D is tentatively TRBD1 or TRBD2 (5 bases each). Germline V lookup: CDR1 SGHRS, CDR2 YFSETQ. The length of the CDR3 is 15 residues. V dropped 0 bases and J dropped 5 bases, with 14 bases sitting between them. The CDR3 spells CASSLVEGTSETQYF. The CDR3 DNA is TGCGCCAGCAGCTTGGTTGAAGGGACGAGTGAGACCCAGTACTTC.

The chain is built from TRBV29-1 and TRBJ2-3; unclear D gene. The ends were cut back, 0 bases at V and 6 bases at J, with 16 bases in the middle. Germline V gene lookup returns CDR1 SQVTM and CDR2 ANQGSEA. The CDR3 is 15 residues long. The CDR3 protein is CSVEETQSAPDTQYF. The CDR3 bases are TGCAGCGTTGAAGAGACGCAGTCAGCCCCGGATACGCAGTATTTT.

This chain connects TRBV7-2 to TRBJ1-1; 7 bases fit TRBD1. J was trimmed by 0 bases and V by 3 bases; bases with no gene match: 13. Per germline, CDR1 SGHTA and CDR2 FQGNSA. The CDR3 spans 18 residues. CDR3 bases: TGTGCCAGCAGCTTGCAGCTCGGGACAGCCTCAATGAACACTGAAGCTTTCTTT. It is translated as CASSLQLGTASMNTEAFF. The full variable domain, rest sourced from reference TRBV7-2 and TRBJ1-1, is GAGVSQSPSNKVTEKGKDVELRCDPISGHTALYWYRQSLGQGLEFLIYFQGNSAPDKSGLPSDRFSAERTGGSVSTLTIQRTQQEDSAVYLCASSLQLGTASMNTEAFFGQGTRLTVV.

V and J are TRBV30 and TRBJ1-1, with TRBD1 as a possible D gene (5 bases). Trimming shortened V by 5 bases and J by 5 bases, and 15 bases separated the two germline ends. The CDR3 consists of 13 residues. Germline loops: CDR1 GTSNPN, CDR2 SVGIG (reference sequence). The CDR3 here is CAWSVGPGTEAFF. The CDR3, as DNA: TGTGCCTGGTCCGTGGGGCCGGGGACTGAAGCTTTCTTT.

The genes are TRBV28 and TRBJ2-5; TRBD2 agrees at 9 bases. Trimming cost V 3 bases and J 0 bases; bases outside gene matches: 8. CDR1 is MDHEN, CDR2 SYDVKM, per germline. This CDR3 is 17 amino acids long. CDR3 coding DNA: TGTGCCAGCAGTTTGGCTGCGGGAGGGGGAGACCAAGAGACCCAGTACTTC. Translating gives CASSLAAGGGDQETQYF.

The chain has TRBV7-3 and TRBJ2-2; TRBD2 is a possible D gene (6 bases). Germline V lookup: CDR1 SGHTA, CDR2 FQGTGA. This CDR3 comprises 14 residues. Trimming removed 5 bases from V and 4 bases from J, with 11 bases in between. CDR3 nucleotide sequence: TGTGCCAGCAGCCCCGGGGACTCCACCGGGGAGCTGTTTTTT. Encoded protein: CASSPGDSTGELFF.

The CDR3 here is CASTHSLYEQYF. In DNA, the CDR3 is TGTGCCAGCACCCATAGCCTGTACGAGCAGTACTTC. V gene TRBV28 combines with J gene TRBJ2-7; D not certain. The germline V gene has CDR1 MDHEN and CDR2 SYDVKM. V was clipped by 7 bases and J by 4 bases, with 11 bases between them. This CDR3 contains 12 residues.

This clone was picked up a small number of times. The J gene is TRBJ2-1, the V gene TRBV11-2, with D hard to call. The germline gives CDR1 SGHAT, CDR2 FQNNGV. This CDR3 has 14 amino acids. Between the trimmed V and J ends, which lost 1 base and 7 bases, there was a span of 11 bases. CDR3 loop: CASSLVGSRNEQFF. CDR3 in DNA: TGTGCCAGCAGCTTAGTCGGGTCTAGGAATGAGCAGTTCTTC.

The V call is TRBV7-9, the J call TRBJ1-1; possible D gene TRBD1, 5 bases. CDR3 length: 13 residues. V dropped 1 base and J dropped 10 bases, with 13 bases sitting between them. Germline V lookup: CDR1 SEHNR, CDR2 FQNEAQ (reference sequence). The DNA of the CDR3 is TGTGCCAGCAGCTTAGATGGGCCCGGGACAGCTTTCTTT. Its protein product is CASSLDGPGTAFF. Full variable domain (missing parts from reference TRBV7-9 and TRBJ1-1): DTGVSQNPRHKITKRGQNVTFRCDPISEHNRLYWYRQTLGQGPEFLTYFQNEAQLEKSRLLSDRFSAERPKGSFSTLEIQRTEQGDSAMYLCASSLDGPGTAFFGQGTRLTVV.

V is TRBV12-5 and J is TRBJ1-1; tentatively, D is TRBD1 (5 bases). With 5 bases removed from V and 6 bases from J, the gap between germline ends came to 16 bases. Germline assignment: CDR1 LGHNT and CDR2 FRNRAP. This CDR3 has 14 amino acids. This chain's CDR3 is CASGTRRGGSEAFF. CDR3 in DNA: TGTGCTAGTGGTACCCGGCGGGGCGGGTCTGAAGCTTTCTTT. The variable domain in full, with the rest retrieved from reference TRBV12-5 and TRBJ1-1, is DARVTQTPRHKVTEMGQEVTMRCQPILGHNTVFWYRQTMMQGLELLAYFRNRAPLDDSGMPKDRFSAEMPDATLATLKIQPSEPRDSAVYFCASGTRRGGSEAFFGQGTRLTVV.

CDR3 sequence (DNA): TGTGCCAGCAGTGAGGCCAGGGGCATTGGCTACACCTTC. This translates into CASSEARGIGYTF. The rearrangement joins TRBV6-1 to TRBJ1-2, with D maybe TRBD1 (6 bases). Germline V gene sequence: CDR1 MNHNS, CDR2 SASEGT. This CDR3 has 13 residues. Trimming pared 3 bases from V and 7 bases from J, leaving 12 bases between.

The V call is TRBV6-6, the J call TRBJ2-2; no definite D call. This CDR3 region has 13 residues. Germline CDR1 MNHNY, CDR2 SVGAGI (reference sequence). Trimming cost V 5 bases and J 1 base, with 5 bases left between them. In DNA form, the CDR3 reads TGTGCCAGCAGTCGACAGAACACCGGGGAGCTGTTTTTT. Amino acid sequence: CASSRQNTGELFF.

This chain joins TRBV19 and TRBJ2-3; D might be TRBD1 (6 bases). Trimming took off 4 bases at V and 6 bases at J, with 23 bases between the two ends. Per germline, CDR1 LNHDA and CDR2 SQIVND (reference sequence). CDR3 size: 17 residues. CDR3 in DNA: TGTGCCAGTAGTAGCTCCTCAGGGGCCTCCTCAGGGGATACGCAGTATTTT. As protein: CASSSSSGASSGDTQYF. Complete variable domain (other parts from reference TRBV19 and TRBJ2-3): DGGITQSPKYLFRKEGQNVTLSCEQNLNHDAMYWYRQDPGQGLRLIYYSQIVNDFQKGDIAEGYSVSREKKESFPLTVTSAQKNPTAFYLCASSSSSGASSGDTQYFGPGTRLTVL.

The chain couples TRBV19 to TRBJ2-5; 10 nucleotides align to TRBD1. V shed 6 bases and J 5 bases; nucleotides not matched to a gene: 3. CDR1 and CDR2 from the germline V gene are LNHDA and SQIVND (reference sequence). The CDR3 loop spans 13 amino acids. CDR3 in DNA: TGTGCCAGTAGGGACAGGGGGTCCGAGACCCAGTACTTC. Amino acids: CASRDRGSETQYF.

The chain is built from TRBV19 and TRBJ2-1; 9 bases line up with TRBD2. The CDR3 has 14 residues. The germline gives CDR1 LNHDA, CDR2 SQIVND (reference sequence). V lost 5 bases and J lost 9; bases outside the gene matches: 8. The DNA of the CDR3 is TGTGCCAGTAGTGGACTAGCGAACCGGGGTGAGCAGTTCTTC. It specifies CASSGLANRGEQFF.

This chain links TRBV5-5 with TRBJ2-1, with TRBD2 as a possible D gene (6 bases). Per germline, CDR1 SGHKS and CDR2 YYEKEE (reference sequence). V lost 4 bases and J lost 6, with 17 bases in between. The CDR3 loop spans 15 amino acids. The CDR3 loop is CASSVGTLGSNEQFF. In nucleotides, the CDR3 is TGTGCCAGCAGCGTCGGGACTCTGGGCTCCAATGAGCAGTTCTTC.

This clone counts as medium-sized. The chain employs TRBV7-9 and TRBJ1-2; 9 bases line up with TRBD1. The CDR3 has 15 residues. Germline CDR1 reads SEHNR; CDR2 reads FQNEAQ (reference sequence). Trimming took 5 bases from V and 4 from J; bases not matched to a gene: 8. The CDR3 here is CASSARDREGYGYTF. CDR3 bases: TGTGCCAGCAGCGCTCGGGACAGGGAGGGCTATGGCTACACCTTC.

This clone was seen a handful of times. The rearrangement links TRBV6-5 to TRBJ2-3; TRBD2 agrees at 7 bases. Germline V gene data show CDR1 as MNHEY and CDR2 as SVGAGI. The trim removed 7 bases at V and 7 bases at J, leaving 11 bases unmatched. This CDR3 comprises 14 residues. CDR3 nucleotides: TGTGCCAGCATGGGGGGGAGGGCCAGTTATACGCAGTATTTT. Translated: CASMGGRASYTQYF.